This record covers a single T cell receptor beta chain. These data are taken from a study of control samples from healthy donors and cancer patients. Data came from immunoSEQ multiplex PCR; TCRdb stores just in-frame clones and leaves some out. The table shows about 80,000 clones, with 91% occurring only once. The V gene end was trimmed by 5 bases and the J gene end by 4 bases; junction bases not matched to a gene: 5. This CDR3 is built from 14 residues. CDR1 is LGHNT and CDR2 is FRNRAP in the germline V gene. This chain joins TRBV12-5 and TRBJ2-3; 8 bases fit TRBD2. The receptor comes from a man aged 50-59 years in good health. Input material: blood. CDR3 sequence (DNA): TGTGCTAGTGGTCCGGGACTAGGCTCAGATACGCAGTATTTT. Encoded protein: CASGPGLGSDTQYF.